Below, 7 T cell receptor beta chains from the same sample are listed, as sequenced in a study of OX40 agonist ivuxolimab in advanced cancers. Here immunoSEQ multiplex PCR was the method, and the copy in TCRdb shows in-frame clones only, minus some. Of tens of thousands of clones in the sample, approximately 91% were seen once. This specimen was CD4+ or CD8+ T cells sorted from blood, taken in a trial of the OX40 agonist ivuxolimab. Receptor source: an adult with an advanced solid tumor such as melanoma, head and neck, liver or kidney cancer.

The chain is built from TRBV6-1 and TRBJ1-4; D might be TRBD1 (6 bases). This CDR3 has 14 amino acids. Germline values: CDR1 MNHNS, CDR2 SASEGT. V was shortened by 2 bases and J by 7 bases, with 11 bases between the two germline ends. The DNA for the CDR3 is TGTGCCAGCAGTGAATGGGGGCAGACTGAAAAACTGTTTTTT. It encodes CASSEWGQTEKLFF.

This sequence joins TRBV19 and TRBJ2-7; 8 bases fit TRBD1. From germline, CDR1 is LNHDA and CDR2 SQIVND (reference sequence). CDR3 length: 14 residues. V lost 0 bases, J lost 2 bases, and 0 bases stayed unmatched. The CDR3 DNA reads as TGTGCCAGTAGTATAGACAGGGGGCCCTACGAGCAGTACTTC. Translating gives CASSIDRGPYEQYF.

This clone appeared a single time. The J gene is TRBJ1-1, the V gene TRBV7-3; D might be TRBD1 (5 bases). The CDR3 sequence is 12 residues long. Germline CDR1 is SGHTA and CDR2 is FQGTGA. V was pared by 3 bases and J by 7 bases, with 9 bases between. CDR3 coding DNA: TGTGCCAGCAGCTTTACAGGCCTTGAAGCTTTCTTT. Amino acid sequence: CASSFTGLEAFF.

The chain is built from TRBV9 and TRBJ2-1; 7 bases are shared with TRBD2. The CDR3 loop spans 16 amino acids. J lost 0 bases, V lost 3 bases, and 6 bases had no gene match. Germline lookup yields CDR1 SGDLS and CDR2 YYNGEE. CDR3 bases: TGTGCCAGCAGCGAGGGCGGCGGGAGCTCCTACAATGAGCAGTTCTTC. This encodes CASSEGGGSSYNEQFF.

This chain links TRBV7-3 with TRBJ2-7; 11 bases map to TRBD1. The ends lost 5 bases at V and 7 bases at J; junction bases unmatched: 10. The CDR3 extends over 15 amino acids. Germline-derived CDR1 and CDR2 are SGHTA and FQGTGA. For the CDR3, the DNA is TGTGCCAGCAGCGTCCAGGGACAGGGGGTAGAAGAGCAGTACTTC. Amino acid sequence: CASSVQGQGVEEQYF. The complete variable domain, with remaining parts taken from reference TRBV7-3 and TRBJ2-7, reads GAGVSQTPSNKVTEKGKYVELRCDPISGHTALYWYRQSLGQGPEFLIYFQGTGAADDSGLPNDRFFAVRPEGSVSTLKIQRTERGDSAVYLCASSVQGQGVEEQYFGPGTRLTVT.

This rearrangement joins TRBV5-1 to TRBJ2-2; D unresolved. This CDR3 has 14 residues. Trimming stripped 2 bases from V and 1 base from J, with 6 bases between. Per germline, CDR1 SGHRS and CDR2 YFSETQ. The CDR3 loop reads CASSLLQNTGELFF. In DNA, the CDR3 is TGCGCCAGCAGCTTATTACAGAACACCGGGGAGCTGTTTTTT.

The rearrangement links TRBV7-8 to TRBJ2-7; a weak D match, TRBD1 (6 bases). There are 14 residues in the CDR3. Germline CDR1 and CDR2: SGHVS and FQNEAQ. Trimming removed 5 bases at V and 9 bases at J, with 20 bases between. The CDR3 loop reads CASSEPSQGTGQYF. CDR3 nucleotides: TGTGCCAGCAGCGAACCTTCCCAGGGGACCGGGCAGTACTTC.